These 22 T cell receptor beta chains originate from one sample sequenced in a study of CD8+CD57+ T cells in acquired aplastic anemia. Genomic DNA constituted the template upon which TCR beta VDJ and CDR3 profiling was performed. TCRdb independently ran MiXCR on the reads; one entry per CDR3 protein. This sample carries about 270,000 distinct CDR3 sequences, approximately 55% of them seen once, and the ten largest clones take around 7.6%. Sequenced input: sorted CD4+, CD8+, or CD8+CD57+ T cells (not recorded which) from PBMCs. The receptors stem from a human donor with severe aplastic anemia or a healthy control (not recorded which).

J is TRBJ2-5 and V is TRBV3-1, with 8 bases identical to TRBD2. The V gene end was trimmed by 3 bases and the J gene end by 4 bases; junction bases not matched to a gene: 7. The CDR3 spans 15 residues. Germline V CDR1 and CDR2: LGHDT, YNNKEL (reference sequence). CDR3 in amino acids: CASSHVSGGLETQYF. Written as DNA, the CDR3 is TGTGCCAGCAGCCATGTGAGCGGGGGACTAGAGACCCAGTACTTC.

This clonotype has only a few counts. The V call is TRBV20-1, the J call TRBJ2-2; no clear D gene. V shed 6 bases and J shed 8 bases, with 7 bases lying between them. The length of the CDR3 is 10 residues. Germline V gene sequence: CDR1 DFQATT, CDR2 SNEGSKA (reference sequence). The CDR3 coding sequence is TGCAGTGCCAATACAGGGGAGCTGTTTTTT. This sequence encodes CSANTGELFF.

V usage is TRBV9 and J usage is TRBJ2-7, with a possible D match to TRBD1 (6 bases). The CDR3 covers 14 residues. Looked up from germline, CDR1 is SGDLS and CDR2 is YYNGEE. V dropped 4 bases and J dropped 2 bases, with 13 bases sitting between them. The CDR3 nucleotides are TGTGCCAGCAGCTCCTGGGACACAGCCTACGAGCAGTACTTC. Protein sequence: CASSSWDTAYEQYF.

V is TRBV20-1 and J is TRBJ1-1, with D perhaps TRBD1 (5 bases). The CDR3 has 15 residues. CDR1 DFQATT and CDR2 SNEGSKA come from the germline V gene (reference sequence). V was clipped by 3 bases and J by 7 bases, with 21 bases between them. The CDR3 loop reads CSARGQVGDLIEAFF. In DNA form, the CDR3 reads TGCAGTGCTAGGGGTCAAGTAGGGGACCTCATTGAAGCTTTCTTT.

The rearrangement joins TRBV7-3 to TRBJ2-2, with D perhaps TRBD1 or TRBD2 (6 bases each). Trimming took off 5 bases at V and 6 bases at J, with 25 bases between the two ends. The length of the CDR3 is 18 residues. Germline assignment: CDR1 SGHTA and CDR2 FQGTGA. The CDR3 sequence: CASSRDSYRAGEAGELFF. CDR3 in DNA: TGTGCCAGCAGCCGAGATTCCTACAGGGCCGGGGAGGCCGGGGAGCTGTTTTTT.

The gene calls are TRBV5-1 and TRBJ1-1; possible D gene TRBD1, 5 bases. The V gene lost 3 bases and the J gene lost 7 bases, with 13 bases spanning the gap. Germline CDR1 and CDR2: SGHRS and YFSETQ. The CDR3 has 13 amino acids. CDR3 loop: CASSSQGVGEAFF. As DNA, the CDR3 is TGCGCCAGCAGCTCTCAGGGAGTCGGTGAAGCTTTCTTT.

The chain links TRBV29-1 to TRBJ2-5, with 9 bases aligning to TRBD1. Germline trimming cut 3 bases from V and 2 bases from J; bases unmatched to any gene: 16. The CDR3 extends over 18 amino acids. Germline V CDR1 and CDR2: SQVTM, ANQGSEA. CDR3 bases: TGCAGCGTTGAGGGGGACAGGGAGGACCCTCGGGCACAAGAGACCCAGTACTTC. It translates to CSVEGDREDPRAQETQYF.

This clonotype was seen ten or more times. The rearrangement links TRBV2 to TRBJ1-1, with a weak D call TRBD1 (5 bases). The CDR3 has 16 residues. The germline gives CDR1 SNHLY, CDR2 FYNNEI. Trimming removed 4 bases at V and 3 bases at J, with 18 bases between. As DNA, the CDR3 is TGTGCCAGCAGTGGCGGGGCAGCCGAGGGGTACACTGAAGCTTTCTTT. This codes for CASSGGAAEGYTEAFF.

CDR3 in DNA: TGTGCCAGCACCACCAAGGCCAAAAACATTCAGTACTTC. The encoded protein is CASTTKAKNIQYF. The rearrangement links TRBV6-5 to TRBJ2-4; D is ambiguous. Per the germline V gene, CDR1 is MNHEY and CDR2 is SVGAGI. With 7 bases removed from V and 1 base from J, the gap between germline ends came to 8 bases. This CDR3 has 13 residues.

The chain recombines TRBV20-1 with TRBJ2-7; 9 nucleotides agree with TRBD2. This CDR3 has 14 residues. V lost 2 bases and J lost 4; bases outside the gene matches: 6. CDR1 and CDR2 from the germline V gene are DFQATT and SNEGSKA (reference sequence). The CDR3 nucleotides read TGCAGTGCTAGAATTAGCGGGAGTCGATACGAGCAGTACTTC. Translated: CSARISGSRYEQYF.

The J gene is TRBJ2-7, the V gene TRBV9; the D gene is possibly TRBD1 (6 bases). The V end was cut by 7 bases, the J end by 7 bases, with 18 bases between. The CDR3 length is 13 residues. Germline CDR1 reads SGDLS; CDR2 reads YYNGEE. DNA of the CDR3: TGTGCCAGCTCAAAGACAACAGGGTGGGAGCAGTACTTC. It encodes CASSKTTGWEQYF.

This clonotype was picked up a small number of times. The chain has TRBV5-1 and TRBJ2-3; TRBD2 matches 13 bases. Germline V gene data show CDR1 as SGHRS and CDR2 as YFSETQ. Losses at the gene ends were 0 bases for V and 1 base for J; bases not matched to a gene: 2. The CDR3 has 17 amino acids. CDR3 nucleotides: TGCGCCAGCAGCTTGGCCGGACTAGCGGGAGGCACAGATACGCAGTATTTT. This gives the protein CASSLAGLAGGTDTQYF.

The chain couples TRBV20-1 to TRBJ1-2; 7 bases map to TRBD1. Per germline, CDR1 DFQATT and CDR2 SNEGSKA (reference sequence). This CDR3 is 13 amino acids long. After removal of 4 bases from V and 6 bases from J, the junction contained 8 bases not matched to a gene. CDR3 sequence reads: CSAKQGMLDGYTF. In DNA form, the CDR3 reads TGCAGTGCTAAACAGGGGATGCTGGATGGCTACACCTTC.

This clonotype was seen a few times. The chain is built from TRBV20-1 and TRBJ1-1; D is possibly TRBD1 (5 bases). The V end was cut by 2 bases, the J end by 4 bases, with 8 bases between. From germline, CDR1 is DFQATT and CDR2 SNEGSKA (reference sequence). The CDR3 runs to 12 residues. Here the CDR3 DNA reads TGCAGTGCTAGACCCGGGACCACTGAAGCTTTCTTT. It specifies CSARPGTTEAFF.

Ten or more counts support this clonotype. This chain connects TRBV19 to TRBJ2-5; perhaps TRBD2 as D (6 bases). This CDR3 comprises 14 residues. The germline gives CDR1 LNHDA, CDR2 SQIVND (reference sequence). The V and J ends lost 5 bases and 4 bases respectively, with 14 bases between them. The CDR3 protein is CASSQVMGGETQYF. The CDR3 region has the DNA TGTGCCAGTAGTCAAGTCATGGGGGGAGAGACCCAGTACTTC.

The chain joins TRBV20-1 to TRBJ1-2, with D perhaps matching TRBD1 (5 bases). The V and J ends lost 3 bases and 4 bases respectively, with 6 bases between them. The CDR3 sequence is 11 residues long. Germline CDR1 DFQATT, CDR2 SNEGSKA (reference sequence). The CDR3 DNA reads TGCAGTGCTAGCGGGGGCTATGGCTACACCTTC. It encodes CSASGGYGYTF.

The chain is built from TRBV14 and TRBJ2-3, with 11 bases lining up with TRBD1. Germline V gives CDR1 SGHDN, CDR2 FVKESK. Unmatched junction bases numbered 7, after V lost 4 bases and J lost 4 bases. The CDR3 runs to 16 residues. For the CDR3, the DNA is TGTGCCAGCAGCCTACGGACAGGGGGCTCATCAGATACGCAGTATTTT. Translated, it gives CASSLRTGGSSDTQYF.

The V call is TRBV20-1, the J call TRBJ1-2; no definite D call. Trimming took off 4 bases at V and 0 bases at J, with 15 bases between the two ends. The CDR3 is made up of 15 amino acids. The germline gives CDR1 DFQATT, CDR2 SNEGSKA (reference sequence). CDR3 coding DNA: TGCAGTGCTAAGTCCGCTTGGCAGGCTAACTATGGCTACACCTTC. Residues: CSAKSAWQANYGYTF.

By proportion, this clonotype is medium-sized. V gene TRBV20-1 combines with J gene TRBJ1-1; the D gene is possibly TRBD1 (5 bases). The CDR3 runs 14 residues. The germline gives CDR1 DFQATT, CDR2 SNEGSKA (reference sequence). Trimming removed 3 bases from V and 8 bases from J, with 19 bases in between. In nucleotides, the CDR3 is TGCAGTGCTAGTCTCGACAGTGTATCAAAAGAAGCTTTCTTT. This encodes CSASLDSVSKEAFF.

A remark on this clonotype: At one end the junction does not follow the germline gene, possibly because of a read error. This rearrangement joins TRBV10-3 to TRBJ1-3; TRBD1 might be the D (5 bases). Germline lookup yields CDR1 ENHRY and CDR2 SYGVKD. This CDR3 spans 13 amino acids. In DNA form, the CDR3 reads TGTTCCATCAGTGACGATCAGGGCTACACCATATATTTT. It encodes CSISDDQGYTIYF.

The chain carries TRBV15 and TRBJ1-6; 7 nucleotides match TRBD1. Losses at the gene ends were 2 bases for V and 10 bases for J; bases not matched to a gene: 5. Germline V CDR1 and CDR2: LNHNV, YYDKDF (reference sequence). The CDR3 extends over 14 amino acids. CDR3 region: CATSRSGGHSPLHF. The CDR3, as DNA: TGTGCCACCAGCAGATCAGGGGGTCACTCACCCCTCCACTTT.

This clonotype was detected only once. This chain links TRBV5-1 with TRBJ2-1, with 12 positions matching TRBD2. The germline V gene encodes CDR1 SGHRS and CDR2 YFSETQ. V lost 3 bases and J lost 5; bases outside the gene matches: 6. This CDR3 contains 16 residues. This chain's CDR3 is CASSSLTSGGNNEQFF. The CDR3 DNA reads TGCGCCAGCAGCTCGCTAACTAGCGGGGGGAACAATGAGCAGTTCTTC. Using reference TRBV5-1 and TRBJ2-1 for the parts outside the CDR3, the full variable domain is KAGVTQTPRYLIKTRGQQVTLSCSPISGHRSVSWYQQTPGQGLQFLFEYFSETQRNKGNFPGRFSGRQFSNSRSEMNVSTLELGDSALYLCASSSLTSGGNNEQFFGPGTRLTVL.